This T cell receptor beta chain is from a study of T cells expressing NK-cell markers. Study in general: Sorted CD3+CD56+NKG2C+, CD3+CD56+NKG2C- and CD3+CD56-NKG2C+ T cells provided the TCR beta repertoires.

A remark on this clonotype: As yet, its antigen is unknown.

The authors made TCR beta cDNA libraries by 5'RACE template switching. This switching added a universal primer site and UMIs. TCRdb reprocessed the 5' RACE reads, keeping one entry per CDR3 protein, no DNA. The table lists about 540,000 distinct CDR3 sequences. Regarding the study as a whole: Dominance of the CD3+CD56-NKG2C+ fraction by these clonotypes also held in a handful of donors.

This CDR3 spans 13 amino acids. The V gene's germline CDR1 is DFQATT and CDR2 SNEGSKA (reference sequence). The origin of this receptor is a man younger than 35 in good health. The specimen was blood T cells: a sorted CD56 or NKG2C T cell subset, CD4+ or CD8+ T cells, or bulk PBMC T cells (not recorded which). The chain couples TRBV20-1 to TRBJ2-5; TCRdb's D call of TRBD2 is untestable without DNA. CDR3 loop: CSATGGGQETQYF.